This T cell receptor beta chain was documented in a study of T-cell reconstitution after alpha-beta-depleted transplantation in children. In its sample, this clonotype was seen a few times. As it was prepared, the TCRbeta library received unique molecular identifiers. TCRdb re-analysed the PCR reads in MiXCR, keeping a single row per CDR3 protein. The sample lists about 230,000 distinct CDR3 sequences, around 8.9% occurring once. The CDR3 sequence is 15 residues long. CDR1 and CDR2 from the germline V gene are SGHTA and FQGNSA. V shed 3 bases and J shed 0 bases, with 9 bases lying between them. The receptor comes from a human donor who donated a stem cell graft to a child with SCID. V is TRBV7-2 and J is TRBJ1-5; D is unclear. The specimen was PBMCs from the stem cell graft donor, collected from the stem cell graft. The CDR3: CASSFSSYSNQPQHF. CDR3 DNA: TGTGCCAGCAGCTTTAGCAGTTATAGCAATCAGCCCCAGCATTTT.